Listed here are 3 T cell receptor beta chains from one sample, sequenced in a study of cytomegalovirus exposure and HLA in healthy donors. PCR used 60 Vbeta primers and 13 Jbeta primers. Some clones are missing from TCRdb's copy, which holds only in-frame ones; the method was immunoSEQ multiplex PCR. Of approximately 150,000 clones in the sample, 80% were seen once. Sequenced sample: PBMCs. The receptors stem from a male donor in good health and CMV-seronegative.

DNA for the CDR3: TGTGCCTGGAGTTTTGGGGGCGAATCACCCCTCCACTTT. Protein: CAWSFGGESPLHF. The J gene is TRBJ1-6, the V gene TRBV30; D might be TRBD1 (6 bases). Germline V lookup: CDR1 GTSNPN, CDR2 SVGIG (reference sequence). This CDR3 contains 13 residues. Trimming cost V 2 bases and J 10 bases, with 12 bases left between them.

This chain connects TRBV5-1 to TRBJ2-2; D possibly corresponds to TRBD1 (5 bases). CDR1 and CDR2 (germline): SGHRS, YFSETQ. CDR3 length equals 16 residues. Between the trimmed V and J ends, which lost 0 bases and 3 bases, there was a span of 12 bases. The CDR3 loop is CASSLVGQGDTGELFF. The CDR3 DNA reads TGCGCCAGCAGCTTGGTTGGCCAGGGCGACACCGGGGAGCTGTTTTTT.

CDR3 loop: CASSLDGGGVRETQYF. The CDR3 bases are TGTGCCAGCAGCTTAGACGGCGGGGGGGTTCGGGAGACCCAGTACTTC. The genes are TRBV7-9 and TRBJ2-5; TRBD2 matches 9 bases. The CDR3 runs 16 residues. CDR1 is SEHNR and CDR2 is FQNEAQ in the germline V gene (reference sequence). With V trimmed by 1 base and J by 5 bases, 8 bases remained unmatched.